One and the same sample provided the 14 T cell receptor beta chains below, sequenced in a study of blood T cell repertoires in COVID-19. Clones were read by immunoSEQ multiplex PCR, and TCRdb kept only the in-frame ones, dropping some. The table lists 200,000 to 250,000 clones, around 90% of them singletons. Sequencing was carried out using peripheral blood. Receptor source: a man between 18 and 29 years old with active or convalescent COVID-19.

The genes are TRBV7-8 and TRBJ1-2; 7 nucleotides align to TRBD1. The CDR3 is 15 amino acids. The germline V gene has CDR1 SGHVS and CDR2 FQNEAQ. V was pared by 5 bases and J by 4 bases, with 10 bases of the junction left unmatched. CDR3 DNA sequence: TGTGCCAGCAGCCCGACAGGGTCCGGAAGCTATGGCTACACCTTC. Its translation is CASSPTGSGSYGYTF. The full variable domain, completed using reference TRBV7-8 and TRBJ1-2, is GAGVSQSPRYKVAKRGQDVALRCDPISGHVSLFWYQQALGQGPEFLTYFQNEAQLDKSGLPSDRFFAERPEGSVSTLKIQRTQQEDSAVYLCASSPTGSGSYGYTFGSGTRLTVV.

The chain carries TRBV20-1 and TRBJ1-1; maybe TRBD1 (5 bases). The CDR3 spans 13 residues. Trimming took off 3 bases at V and 4 bases at J, with 12 bases between the two ends. Germline V lookup: CDR1 DFQATT, CDR2 SNEGSKA (reference sequence). DNA for the CDR3: TGCAGTGCTAGTGACAGTAGGGGCACTGAAGCTTTCTTT. Its translation: CSASDSRGTEAFF.

The J gene is TRBJ2-3, the V gene TRBV12-5; a possible D gene is TRBD2 (6 bases). Looked up from germline, CDR1 is LGHNT and CDR2 is FRNRAP. The ends were cut back, 2 bases at V and 3 bases at J, with 12 bases in the middle. There are 15 residues in the CDR3. As DNA, the CDR3 is TGTGCTAGTGGTTTGTGGGGGGACGGGACAGATACGCAGTATTTT. This translates into CASGLWGDGTDTQYF.

V and J are TRBV30 and TRBJ2-7; 8 bases align to TRBD1. Germline assignment: CDR1 GTSNPN and CDR2 SVGIG (reference sequence). The CDR3 contains 14 residues. With 2 bases clipped from V and 4 bases from J, the junction kept 7 bases outside the gene matches. The CDR3 region is CAWSIGTGEYEQYF. The CDR3 region has the DNA TGTGCCTGGAGTATAGGGACAGGCGAGTACGAGCAGTACTTC.

The chain recombines TRBV7-2 with TRBJ1-5, with 7 bases fitting TRBD1. CDR3 length: 13 residues. CDR1 is SGHTA and CDR2 is FQGNSA in the germline V gene. V trimming: 6 bases; J trimming: 7 bases; junction bases outside the gene matches: 6. The CDR3 is CASSSDRVQPQHF. CDR3 nucleotide sequence: TGTGCCAGCAGTTCCGACAGGGTGCAGCCCCAGCATTTT.

This clone turned up a few times. The chain combines TRBV18 with TRBJ1-5; weak D call: TRBD1 (5 bases). The CDR3 has 15 amino acids. V was shortened by 6 bases and J by 6 bases, with 18 bases between the two germline ends. Germline lookup yields CDR1 KGHSH and CDR2 LQKENI. CDR3 sequence: CASSSFGGGTQPQHF. The DNA for the CDR3 is TGTGCCAGCTCCTCTTTTGGGGGGGGTACTCAGCCCCAGCATTTT. Full variable domain (outside the CDR3, taken from reference TRBV18 and TRBJ1-5): NAGVMQNPRHLVRRRGQEARLRCSPMKGHSHVYWYRQLPEEGLKFMVYLQKENIIDESGMPKERFSAEFPKEGPSILRIQQVVRGDSAAYFCASSSFGGGTQPQHFGDGTRLSIL.

The rearrangement joins TRBV29-1 to TRBJ1-2; maybe TRBD1 (5 bases). Germline CDR1 SQVTM, CDR2 ANQGSEA. V gave up 4 bases and J gave up 2 bases, with 5 bases separating them. This CDR3 has 11 residues. CDR3 amino acids: CSVAGNYGYTF. The CDR3 region has the DNA TGCAGCGTTGCAGGGAACTATGGCTACACCTTC.

The chain uses TRBV19 and TRBJ2-2; 10 bases match TRBD1. The CDR3 sequence is 18 residues long. CDR1 LNHDA and CDR2 SQIVND come from the germline V gene (reference sequence). J lost 5 bases, V lost 4 bases, and 13 bases had no gene match. DNA for the CDR3: TGTGCCAGTAGTAACCCCCGCGACAGGGGGCTCGGGACCGGGGAGCTGTTTTTT. This encodes CASSNPRDRGLGTGELFF.

The chain carries TRBV7-2 and TRBJ2-7; 11 positions agree with TRBD2. The V gene end was trimmed by 3 bases and the J gene end by 12 bases; junction bases not matched to a gene: 16. The CDR3 extends over 16 amino acids. Germline loops: CDR1 SGHTA, CDR2 FQGNSA. Here the CDR3 DNA reads TGTGCCAGCAGCTTCTTCGGTGGTAGCGGGAGGGCCTTCCTGTACTTC. It yields the protein CASSFFGGSGRAFLYF.

The chain joins TRBV11-3 to TRBJ2-3, with TRBD2 matching over 13 bases. This CDR3 is 18 amino acids long. Per the germline V gene, CDR1 is SGHNT and CDR2 is YENEEA. V shed 4 bases and J 0 bases; nucleotides not matched to a gene: 7. CDR3 in DNA: TGTGCCAGCAGCTCACGACTAGCGGGAGGCCCTAGCACAGATACGCAGTATTTT. This sequence encodes CASSSRLAGGPSTDTQYF.

V usage is TRBV5-8 and J usage is TRBJ1-4; D is ambiguous. Germline assignment: CDR1 SGHTS and CDR2 YDEGEE. This CDR3 has 15 residues. The V and J ends lost 0 bases and 1 base respectively, with 7 bases between them. For the CDR3, the DNA is TGTGCCAGCAGCTTGGCCGCGGGAACTAATGAAAAACTGTTTTTT. Protein product: CASSLAAGTNEKLFF.

The CDR3 nucleotides read TGTGCCAGCAGCCCGAGCCGACAGGGCTCTAATGAAAAACTGTTTTTT. Its translation is CASSPSRQGSNEKLFF. The rearrangement uses TRBV14 and TRBJ1-4; 7 bases align to TRBD1. The V and J ends lost 4 bases and 3 bases, in that order; junction bases with no gene match: 8. CDR1 SGHDN and CDR2 FVKESK come from the germline V gene. This CDR3 is 16 amino acids long.

This chain connects TRBV3-1 (or the pseudogene TRBV3-2) to TRBJ2-7, with D perhaps TRBD2 (6 bases). Deletions cut 1 base from V and 7 bases from J, with 8 bases between. CDR1 and CDR2 (germline): LGHDT, YNNKEL (reference sequence). This CDR3 region has 12 residues. CDR3 nucleotide sequence: TGTGCCAGCAGCCAAGGTGCGGGGGAGCAGTACTTC. Protein: CASSQGAGEQYF.

The chain links TRBV19 to TRBJ2-1; D possibly corresponds to TRBD1 (6 bases). The CDR3 sequence is 17 residues long. With 3 bases removed from V and 1 base from J, the gap between germline ends came to 16 bases. Germline CDR1 and CDR2: LNHDA and SQIVND (reference sequence). CDR3 in DNA: TGTGCCAGTAGTATCCTGACACAGGGTTCATCCTACAATGAGCAGTTCTTC. Its translation: CASSILTQGSSYNEQFF.